Listed below are T cell receptor beta chains from one sample, sequenced in a study of CD4 T cells in relation to SARS-CoV-2 and coronaviruses. TCRdb's table, derived via immunoSEQ multiplex PCR, lists solely in-frame clones and lacks some. The repertoire holds some 29,000 clones, with 74% as singletons. No antigens are known for them. Sample: CD4+ T cells from PBMCs, cultured in vitro. The receptor set was obtained from a human donor in good health. The CDR3 runs from the conserved cysteine through the conserved F or W. The D gene is left open where the match is weak.

V gene,D gene,J gene,CDR3 protein
TRBV24-1,-,TRBJ2-7,CATSDWTDPYEQYF
TRBV3-1/TRBV3-2,-,TRBJ2-5,CASSQGFQETQYF
TRBV11-3,-,TRBJ2-3,CASSIGTDTQYF
TRBV7-2,TRBD2,TRBJ2-3,CASSVRLAGGRPTDTQYF
TRBV20-1,TRBD2,TRBJ2-7,CSACGLSGRADEQYF
TRBV9,-,TRBJ2-5,CASSVGGLEAQETQYF
TRBV27,TRBD2,TRBJ2-2,CASSLGLAGGNTGELFF
TRBV4-3,-,TRBJ1-4,CASSPTSGISEKLFF
TRBV12-3/TRBV12-4,-,TRBJ2-1,CASRIDTYSEQFF
TRBV5-1,-,TRBJ2-7,CASSLDFYEQYF
TRBV9,TRBD2,TRBJ2-5,CASSVGGLAGGTETQYF
TRBV7-9,-,TRBJ2-1,CASSSGPWDPYNEQFF
TRBV4-3,-,TRBJ1-5,CASSQGGGLGQPQHF
TRBV7-9,TRBD2,TRBJ2-1,CASSPRRGGVDEQFF
TRBV7-2,-,TRBJ1-6,CASNLGGWGNSPLHF
TRBV24-1,TRBD1,TRBJ2-5,CATSDRVGGYQETQYF
TRBV6-5,-,TRBJ2-5,CASTLSLGTEETQYF
TRBV9,-,TRBJ2-7,CASSVGPVAVTYEQYF
TRBV9,TRBD2,TRBJ2-5,CASSVGPTSGGQETQYF
TRBV2,-,TRBJ1-5,CASRPRTSNQPQHF
TRBV7-2,-,TRBJ1-1,CASSPGGPNTEAFF
TRBV19,-,TRBJ1-1,CASSGYTYTEAFF
TRBV5-5,-,TRBJ2-7,CASSPTGRANYEQYF
TRBV4-1,-,TRBJ1-5,CASSQMGVNQPQHF
TRBV28,-,TRBJ1-4,CASSPGWGPNEKLFF
TRBV27,TRBD1,TRBJ1-1,CASSTGQGTEAFF
TRBV11-2,TRBD2,TRBJ2-1,CASSLSVGLASDEQFF
TRBV7-2,TRBD2,TRBJ2-3,CASSLGGGGATDTQYF
TRBV19,-,TRBJ2-1,CASSFGARSYNEQFF
TRBV2,-,TRBJ2-4,CASSENDSFKNIQYF
TRBV2,TRBD1,TRBJ1-1,CASRTGEGVTEAFF
TRBV3-1/TRBV3-2,TRBD1,TRBJ2-7,CASSQGQGYDEQYF
TRBV4-2,TRBD2,TRBJ2-3,CASSQTLWRERTDTQYF
TRBV7-8,-,TRBJ2-2,CASSYNAGELFF
TRBV29-1,-,TRBJ2-3,CSAMTGIGTDTQYF
TRBV7-2,TRBD1,TRBJ1-1,CASSDTTGVASEAFF